This T cell receptor (beta chain) was sequenced during a study of immune characterization of retroperitoneal liposarcoma. From the PCR reads, TCRdb called clonotypes with MiXCR, one entry per CDR3 protein. The table shows roughly 3,000 distinct CDR3 sequences, with approximately 46% occurring only once. This clonotype is medium-sized. Trimming at V came to 2 bases and at J to 3 bases, leaving 4 bases not matched to a gene. Looked up from germline, CDR1 is MRHNA and CDR2 is SNTAGT. The CDR3 has 16 residues. This receptor was identified in a male donor with retroperitoneal liposarcoma. This sequence joins TRBV6-4 and TRBJ2-2; 9 nucleotides agree with TRBD2. Sequenced sample: tumor tissue. CDR3 coding DNA: TGTGCCAGCAGTGACATAGCGGGAGCGGACACCGGGGAGCTGTTTTTT. This gives the protein CASSDIAGADTGELFF.